This T cell receptor (beta chain) stems from a study of Graves' ophthalmopathy and Graves' hyperthyroidism. Study results and caveats: Built on 13 signatures, a model told ophthalmopathy apart from stable hyperthyroidism with roughly 88% sensitivity and over 80% specificity. Among expanded thyroid clonotypes above 0.001 frequency, most also occurred in blood.

This clonotype appeared a few times. The antigen remains unidentified. The TCR beta CDR3 regions underwent amplification from RNA transcripts. First-round RT-PCR used HTBI primers; second-round multiplex PCR followed. TCRdb fed the multiplex PCR reads into MiXCR, producing one record per CDR3 protein. The table includes hundreds of thousands of distinct CDR3 sequences, 35% to 45% detected once. Germline V lookup: CDR1 SGHRS, CDR2 YFSETQ. The CDR3 runs to 16 residues. Deletions cut 4 bases from V and 1 base from J, with 15 bases between. Pregnancy or lactation, uncontrolled infections and other autoimmune diseases were grounds for excluding patients.

Sequencing was done on a sample of peripheral blood. This sequence originates from an adult man with Graves' ophthalmopathy. V gene TRBV5-1 combines with J gene TRBJ1-3; D ambiguous. CDR3 nucleotide sequence: TGCGCCAGCAGCCAAAACTCCGTGCGATCTGGAAACACCATATATTTT. This codes for CASSQNSVRSGNTIYF.